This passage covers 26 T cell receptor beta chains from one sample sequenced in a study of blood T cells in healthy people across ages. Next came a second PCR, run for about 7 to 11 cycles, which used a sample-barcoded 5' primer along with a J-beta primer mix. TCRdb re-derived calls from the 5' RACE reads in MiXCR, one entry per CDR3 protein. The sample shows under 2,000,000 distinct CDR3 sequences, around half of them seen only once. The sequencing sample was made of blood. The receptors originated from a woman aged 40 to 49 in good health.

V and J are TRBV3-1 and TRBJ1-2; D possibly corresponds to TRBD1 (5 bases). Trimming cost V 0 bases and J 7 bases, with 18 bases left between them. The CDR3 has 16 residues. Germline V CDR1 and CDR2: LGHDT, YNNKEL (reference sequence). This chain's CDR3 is CASSQETRGPPSGYTF. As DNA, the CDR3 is TGTGCCAGCAGCCAAGAAACGAGGGGACCCCCCTCTGGCTACACCTTC.

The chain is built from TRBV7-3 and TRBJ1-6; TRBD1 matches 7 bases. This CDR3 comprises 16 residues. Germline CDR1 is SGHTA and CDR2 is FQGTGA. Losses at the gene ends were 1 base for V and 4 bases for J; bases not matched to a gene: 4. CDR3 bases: TGTGCCAGCAGCTTAAAATCGGGACAGTATAATTCACCCCTCCACTTT. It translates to CASSLKSGQYNSPLHF.

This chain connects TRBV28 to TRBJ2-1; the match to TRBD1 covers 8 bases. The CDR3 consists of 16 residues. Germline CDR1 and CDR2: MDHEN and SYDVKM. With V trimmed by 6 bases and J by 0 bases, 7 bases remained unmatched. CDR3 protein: CASSQNTGGSYNEQFF. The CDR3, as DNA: TGTGCCAGCAGCCAGAATACAGGGGGCTCCTACAATGAGCAGTTCTTC.

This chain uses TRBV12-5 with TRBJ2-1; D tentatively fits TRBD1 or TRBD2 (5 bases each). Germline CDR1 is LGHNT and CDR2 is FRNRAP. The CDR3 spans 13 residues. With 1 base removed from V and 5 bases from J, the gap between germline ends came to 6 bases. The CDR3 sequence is CASGLGGNNEQFF. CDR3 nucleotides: TGTGCTAGTGGTTTGGGGGGGAACAATGAGCAGTTCTTC.

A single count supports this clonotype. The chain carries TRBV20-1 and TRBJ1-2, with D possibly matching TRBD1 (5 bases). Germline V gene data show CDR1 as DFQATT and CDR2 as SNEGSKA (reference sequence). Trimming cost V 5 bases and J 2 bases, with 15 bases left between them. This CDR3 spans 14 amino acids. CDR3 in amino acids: CSAYQGGRNYGYTF. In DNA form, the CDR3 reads TGCAGTGCTTACCAGGGCGGGCGGAACTATGGCTACACCTTC.

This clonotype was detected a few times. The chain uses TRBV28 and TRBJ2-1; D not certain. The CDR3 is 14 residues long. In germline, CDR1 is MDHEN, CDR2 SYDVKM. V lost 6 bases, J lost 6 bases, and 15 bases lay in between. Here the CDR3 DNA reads TGTGCCAGCAGCCCGCGCATCCTGGGCAATGAGCAGTTCTTC. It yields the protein CASSPRILGNEQFF.

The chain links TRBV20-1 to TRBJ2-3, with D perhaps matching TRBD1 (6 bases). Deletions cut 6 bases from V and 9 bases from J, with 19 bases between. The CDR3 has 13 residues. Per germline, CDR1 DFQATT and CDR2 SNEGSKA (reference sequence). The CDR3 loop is CSANPPGQGTQYF. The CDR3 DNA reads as TGCAGTGCAAACCCGCCTGGCCAGGGGACGCAGTATTTT.

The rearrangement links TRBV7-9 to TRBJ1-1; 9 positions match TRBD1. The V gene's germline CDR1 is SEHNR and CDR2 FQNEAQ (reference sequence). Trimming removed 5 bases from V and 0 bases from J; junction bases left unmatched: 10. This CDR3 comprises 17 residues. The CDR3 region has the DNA TGTGCCAGCAGCCAAGGCGGGACAGGGAAGATGAACACTGAAGCTTTCTTT. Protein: CASSQGGTGKMNTEAFF.

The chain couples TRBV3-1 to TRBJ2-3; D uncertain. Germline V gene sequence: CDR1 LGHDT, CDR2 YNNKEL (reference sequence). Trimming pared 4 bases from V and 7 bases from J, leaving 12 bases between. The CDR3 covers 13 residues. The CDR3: CASSPPGGNTQYF. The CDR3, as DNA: TGTGCCAGCAGCCCCCCAGGCGGTAATACGCAGTATTTT.

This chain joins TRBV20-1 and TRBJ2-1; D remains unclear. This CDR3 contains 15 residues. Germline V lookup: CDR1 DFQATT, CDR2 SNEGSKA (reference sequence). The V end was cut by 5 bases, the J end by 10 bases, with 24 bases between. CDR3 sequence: CSAPPGRSSLTEQFF. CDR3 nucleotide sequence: TGCAGTGCTCCACCCGGACGGTCTTCTCTCACGGAGCAGTTCTTC.

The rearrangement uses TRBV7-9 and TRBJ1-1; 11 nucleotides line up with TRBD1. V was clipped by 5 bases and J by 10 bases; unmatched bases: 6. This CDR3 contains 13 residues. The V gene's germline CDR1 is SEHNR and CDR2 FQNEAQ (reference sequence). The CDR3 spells CASSIGQGAGAFF. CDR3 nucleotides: TGTGCCAGCAGCATCGGACAGGGGGCTGGAGCTTTCTTT. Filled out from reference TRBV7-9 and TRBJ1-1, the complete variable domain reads DTGVSQNPRHKITKRGQNVTFRCDPISEHNRLYWYRQTLGQGPEFLTYFQNEAQLEKSRLLSDRFSAERPKGSFSTLEIQRTEQGDSAMYLCASSIGQGAGAFFGQGTRLTVV.

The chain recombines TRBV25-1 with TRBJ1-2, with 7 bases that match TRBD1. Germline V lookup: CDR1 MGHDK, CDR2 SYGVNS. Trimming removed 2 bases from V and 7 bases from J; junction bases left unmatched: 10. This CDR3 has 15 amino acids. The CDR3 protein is CASSEDHRGFRGYTF. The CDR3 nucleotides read TGTGCCAGCAGTGAAGATCACAGGGGCTTTCGTGGCTACACCTTC.

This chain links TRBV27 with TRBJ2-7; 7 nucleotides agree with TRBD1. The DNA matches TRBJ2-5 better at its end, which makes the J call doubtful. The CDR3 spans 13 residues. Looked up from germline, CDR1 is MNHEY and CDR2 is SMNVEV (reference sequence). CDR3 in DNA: TGTGCCAGCAGTTGGGACAGCACGGAGACCCAGTACTTC. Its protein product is CASSWDSTETQYF.

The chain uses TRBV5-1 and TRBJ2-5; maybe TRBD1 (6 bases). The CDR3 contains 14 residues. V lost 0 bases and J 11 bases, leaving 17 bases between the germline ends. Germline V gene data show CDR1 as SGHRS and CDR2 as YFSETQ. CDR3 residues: CASSLAWGQDEQYF. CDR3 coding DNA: TGCGCCAGCAGCTTGGCCTGGGGGCAGGATGAGCAGTACTTC.

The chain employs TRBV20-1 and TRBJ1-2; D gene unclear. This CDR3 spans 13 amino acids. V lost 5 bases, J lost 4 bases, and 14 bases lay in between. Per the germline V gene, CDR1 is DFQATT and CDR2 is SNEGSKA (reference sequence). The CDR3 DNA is TGCAGTGCTCCCAGTACGACCGCCTATGGCTACACCTTC. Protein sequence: CSAPSTTAYGYTF.

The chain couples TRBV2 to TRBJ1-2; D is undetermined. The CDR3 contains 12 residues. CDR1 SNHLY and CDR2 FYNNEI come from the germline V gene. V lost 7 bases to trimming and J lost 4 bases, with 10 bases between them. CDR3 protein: CASTLGFYGYTF. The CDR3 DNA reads TGTGCCAGCACTCTAGGTTTCTATGGCTACACCTTC.

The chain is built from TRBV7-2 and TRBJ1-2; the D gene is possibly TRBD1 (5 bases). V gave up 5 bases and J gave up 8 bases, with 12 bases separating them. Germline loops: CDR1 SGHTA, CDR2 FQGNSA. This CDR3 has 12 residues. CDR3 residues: CASSVNRGGYTF. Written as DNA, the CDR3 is TGTGCCAGCAGCGTTAATAGGGGCGGCTACACCTTC.

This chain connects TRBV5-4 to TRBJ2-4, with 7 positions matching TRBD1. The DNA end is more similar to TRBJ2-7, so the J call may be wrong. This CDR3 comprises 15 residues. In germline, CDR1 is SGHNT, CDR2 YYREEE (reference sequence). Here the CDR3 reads CASSLGLGQAYEQYF. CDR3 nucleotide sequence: TGTGCCAGCAGCTTAGGGTTAGGACAGGCCTACGAGCAGTACTTC.

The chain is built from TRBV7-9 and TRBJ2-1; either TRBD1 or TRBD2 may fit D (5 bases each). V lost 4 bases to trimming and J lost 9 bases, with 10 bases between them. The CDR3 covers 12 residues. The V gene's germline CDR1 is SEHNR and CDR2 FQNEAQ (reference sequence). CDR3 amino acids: CASSYPGTEQFF. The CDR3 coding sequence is TGTGCCAGCAGCTACCCCGGGACTGAGCAGTTCTTC. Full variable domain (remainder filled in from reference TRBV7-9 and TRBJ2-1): DTGVSQNPRHKITKRGQNVTFRCDPISEHNRLYWYRQTLGQGPEFLTYFQNEAQLEKSRLLSDRFSAERPKGSFSTLEIQRTEQGDSAMYLCASSYPGTEQFFGPGTRLTVL.

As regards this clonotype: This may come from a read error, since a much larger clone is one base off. The chain's CDR3 is CASTPGREFYGYTF. CDR3 DNA sequence: TGTGCCAGCACCCCGGGACGGGAGTTCTATGGCTACACCTTC. The chain carries TRBV12-3 or TRBV12-4 and TRBJ1-2; a weak D match, TRBD1 (5 bases). Trimming shortened V by 7 bases and J by 4 bases, and 16 bases separated the two germline ends. This CDR3 comprises 14 residues.

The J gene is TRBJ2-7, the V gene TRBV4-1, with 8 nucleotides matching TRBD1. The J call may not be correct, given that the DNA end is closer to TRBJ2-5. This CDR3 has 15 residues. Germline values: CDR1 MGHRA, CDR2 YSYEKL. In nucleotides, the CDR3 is TGCGCCAGCAGCCGTACAAGACAGGGGTTAGAGACCCAGTACTTC. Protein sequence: CASSRTRQGLETQYF.

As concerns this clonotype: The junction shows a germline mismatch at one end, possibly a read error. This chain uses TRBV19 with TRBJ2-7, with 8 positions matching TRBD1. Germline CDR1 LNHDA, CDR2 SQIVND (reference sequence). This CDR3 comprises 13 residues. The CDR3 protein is CASSIGQGYEQYF. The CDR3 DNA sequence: TGTGCCAGCAGTATCGGACAGGGCTACGAGCAGTACTTC. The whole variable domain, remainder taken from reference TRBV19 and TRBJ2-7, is DGGITQSPKYLFRKEGQNVTLSCEQNLNHDAMYWYRQDPGQGLRLIYYSQIVNDFQKGDIAEGYSVSREKKESFPLTVTSAQKNPTAFYLCASSIGQGYEQYFGPGTRLTVT.

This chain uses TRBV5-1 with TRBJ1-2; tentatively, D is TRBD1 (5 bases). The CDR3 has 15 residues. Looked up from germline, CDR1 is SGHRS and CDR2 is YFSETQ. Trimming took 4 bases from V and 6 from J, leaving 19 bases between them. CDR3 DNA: TGCGCCAGCAGCCAGGAAGGGGCGGTCTTTGATGGCTACACCTTC. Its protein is CASSQEGAVFDGYTF.

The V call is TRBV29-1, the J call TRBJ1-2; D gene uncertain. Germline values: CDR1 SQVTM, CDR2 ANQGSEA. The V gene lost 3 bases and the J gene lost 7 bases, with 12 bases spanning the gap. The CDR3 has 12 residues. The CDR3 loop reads CSVDVGGSGYTF. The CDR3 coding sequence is TGCAGCGTTGATGTTGGCGGATCTGGCTACACCTTC.

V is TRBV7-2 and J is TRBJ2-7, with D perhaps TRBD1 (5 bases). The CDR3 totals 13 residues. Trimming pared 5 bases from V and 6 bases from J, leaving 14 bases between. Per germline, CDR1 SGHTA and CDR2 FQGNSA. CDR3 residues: CASSGVTGGEQYF. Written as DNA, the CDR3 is TGTGCCAGCAGCGGAGTCACAGGCGGCGAGCAGTACTTC.

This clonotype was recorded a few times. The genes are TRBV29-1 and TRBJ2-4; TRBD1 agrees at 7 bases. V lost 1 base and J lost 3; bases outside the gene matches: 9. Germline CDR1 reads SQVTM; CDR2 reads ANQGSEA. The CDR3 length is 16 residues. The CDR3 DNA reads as TGCAGCGTTGAAGGCAGGGACAGTCGAGGCAAAAACATTCAGTACTTC. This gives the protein CSVEGRDSRGKNIQYF.